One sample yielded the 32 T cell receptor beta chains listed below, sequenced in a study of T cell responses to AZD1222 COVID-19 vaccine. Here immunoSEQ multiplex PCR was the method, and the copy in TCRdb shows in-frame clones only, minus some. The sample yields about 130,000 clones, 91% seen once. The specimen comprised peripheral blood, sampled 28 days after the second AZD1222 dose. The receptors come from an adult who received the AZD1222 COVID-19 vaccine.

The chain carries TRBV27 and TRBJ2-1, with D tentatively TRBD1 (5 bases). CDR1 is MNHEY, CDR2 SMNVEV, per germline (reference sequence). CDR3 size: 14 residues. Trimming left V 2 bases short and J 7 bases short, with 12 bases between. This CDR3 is CASSLQGILNEQFF. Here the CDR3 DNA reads TGTGCCAGCAGTTTACAGGGAATTTTGAATGAGCAGTTCTTC.

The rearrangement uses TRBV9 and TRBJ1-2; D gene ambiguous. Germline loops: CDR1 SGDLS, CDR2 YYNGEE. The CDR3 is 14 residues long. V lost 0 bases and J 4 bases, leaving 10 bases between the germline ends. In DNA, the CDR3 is TGTGCCAGCAGCGTAGAGCCAGGTAGCTATGGCTACACCTTC. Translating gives CASSVEPGSYGYTF.

CDR3 loop: CASSLNDRQPQHF. For the CDR3, the DNA is TGTGCCAGCAGCCTAAACGACAGACAGCCCCAGCATTTT. The gene calls are TRBV9 and TRBJ1-5; weak D call: TRBD1 (5 bases). The CDR3 covers 13 residues. V was clipped by 4 bases and J by 7 bases, with 12 bases between them. In germline, CDR1 is SGDLS, CDR2 YYNGEE.

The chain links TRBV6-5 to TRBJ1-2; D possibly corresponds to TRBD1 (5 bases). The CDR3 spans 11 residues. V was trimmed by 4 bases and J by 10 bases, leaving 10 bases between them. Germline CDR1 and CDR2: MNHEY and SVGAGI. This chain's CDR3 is CASSSGLVYTF. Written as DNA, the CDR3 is TGTGCCAGCAGTTCGGGACTTGTCTACACCTTC.

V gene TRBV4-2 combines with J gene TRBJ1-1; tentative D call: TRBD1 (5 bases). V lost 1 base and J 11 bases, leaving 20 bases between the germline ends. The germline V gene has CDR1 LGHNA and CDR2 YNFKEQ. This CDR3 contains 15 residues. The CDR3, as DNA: TGTGCCAGCAGCCAAGGGGGAAAACGGGACTTCGGGGCTTTCTTT. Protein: CASSQGGKRDFGAFF.

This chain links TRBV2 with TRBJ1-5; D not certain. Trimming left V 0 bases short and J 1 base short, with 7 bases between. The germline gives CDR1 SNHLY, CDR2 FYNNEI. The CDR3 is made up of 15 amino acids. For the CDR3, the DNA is TGTGCCAGCAGTGAAGCTGCGGGGAGCAATCAGCCCCAGCATTTT. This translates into CASSEAAGSNQPQHF. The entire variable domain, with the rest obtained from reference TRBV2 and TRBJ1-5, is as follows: EPEVTQTPSHQVTQMGQEVILRCVPISNHLYFYWYRQILGQKVEFLVSFYNNEISEKSEIFDDQFSVERPDGSNFTLKIRSTKLEDSAMYFCASSEAAGSNQPQHFGDGTRLSIL.

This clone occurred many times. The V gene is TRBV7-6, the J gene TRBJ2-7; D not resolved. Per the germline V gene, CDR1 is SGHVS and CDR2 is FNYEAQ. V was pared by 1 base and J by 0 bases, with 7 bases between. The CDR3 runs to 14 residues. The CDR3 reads CASSLDIYSYEQYF. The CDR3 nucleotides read TGTGCCAGCAGCTTAGATATATACTCCTACGAGCAGTACTTC.

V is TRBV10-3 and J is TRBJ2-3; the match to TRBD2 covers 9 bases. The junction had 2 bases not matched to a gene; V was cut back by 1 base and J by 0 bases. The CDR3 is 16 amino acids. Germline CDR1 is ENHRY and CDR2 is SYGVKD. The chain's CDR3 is CAISEFLAGSTDTQYF. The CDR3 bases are TGTGCCATCAGTGAGTTTCTAGCGGGAAGCACAGATACGCAGTATTTT.

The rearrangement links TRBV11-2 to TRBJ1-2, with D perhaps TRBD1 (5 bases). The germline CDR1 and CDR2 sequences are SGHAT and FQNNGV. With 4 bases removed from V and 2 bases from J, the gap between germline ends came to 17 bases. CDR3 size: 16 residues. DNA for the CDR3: TGTGCCAGCAGCTCCTCGAGAAGGGGACCCAACTATGGCTACACCTTC. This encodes CASSSSRRGPNYGYTF.

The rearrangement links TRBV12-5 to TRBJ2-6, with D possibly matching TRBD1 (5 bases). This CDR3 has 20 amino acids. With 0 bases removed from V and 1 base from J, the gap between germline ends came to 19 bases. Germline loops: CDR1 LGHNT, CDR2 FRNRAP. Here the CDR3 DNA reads TGTGCTAGTGGTTTGGTATTTGGGGCCACCGTCCCATCTGGGGCCAACGTCCTGACTTTC. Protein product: CASGLVFGATVPSGANVLTF.

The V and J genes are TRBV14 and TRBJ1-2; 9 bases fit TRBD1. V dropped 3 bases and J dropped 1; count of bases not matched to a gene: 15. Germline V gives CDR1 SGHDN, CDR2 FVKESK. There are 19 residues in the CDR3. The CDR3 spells CASSQGLWGQGPLNYGYTF. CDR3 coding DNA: TGTGCCAGCAGCCAGGGCCTTTGGGGACAGGGTCCCCTTAACTATGGCTACACCTTC.

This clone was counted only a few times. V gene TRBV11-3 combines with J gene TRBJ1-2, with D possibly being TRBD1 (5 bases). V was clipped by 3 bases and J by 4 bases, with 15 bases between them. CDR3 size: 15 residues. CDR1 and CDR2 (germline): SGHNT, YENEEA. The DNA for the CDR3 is TGTGCCAGCAGCTTGGGGACCTCCGCCTTCTATGGCTACACCTTC. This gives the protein CASSLGTSAFYGYTF.

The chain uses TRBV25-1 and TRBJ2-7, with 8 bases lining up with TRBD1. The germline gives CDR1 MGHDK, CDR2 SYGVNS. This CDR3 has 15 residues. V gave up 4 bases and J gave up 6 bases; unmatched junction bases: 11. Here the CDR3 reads CASSGSGTGSGEQYF. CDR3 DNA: TGTGCCAGCAGTGGCAGTGGGACAGGTTCGGGCGAGCAGTACTTC.

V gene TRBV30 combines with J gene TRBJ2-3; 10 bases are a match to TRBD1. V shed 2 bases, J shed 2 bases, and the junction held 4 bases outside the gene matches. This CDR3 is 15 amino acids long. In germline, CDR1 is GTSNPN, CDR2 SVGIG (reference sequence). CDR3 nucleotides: TGTGCCTGGAGTACGGGACAGGGGAACACAGATACGCAGTATTTT. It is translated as CAWSTGQGNTDTQYF.

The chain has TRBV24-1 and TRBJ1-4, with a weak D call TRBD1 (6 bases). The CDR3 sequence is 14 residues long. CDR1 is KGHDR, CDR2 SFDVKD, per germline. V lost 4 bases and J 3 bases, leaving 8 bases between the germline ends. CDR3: CATSDGGSNEKLFF. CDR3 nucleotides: TGTGCCACCAGTGACGGGGGCTCTAATGAAAAACTGTTTTTT.

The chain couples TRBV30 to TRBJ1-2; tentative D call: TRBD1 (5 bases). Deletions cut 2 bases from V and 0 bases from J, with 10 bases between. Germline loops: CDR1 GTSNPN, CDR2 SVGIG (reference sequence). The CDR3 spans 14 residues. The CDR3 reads CAWSRQTTNYGYTF. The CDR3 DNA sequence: TGTGCCTGGAGTAGACAGACCACTAACTATGGCTACACCTTC.

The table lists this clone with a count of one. The CDR3 protein is CASSFHQGLGETQYF. CDR3 coding DNA: TGTGCCAGCAGCTTTCACCAGGGATTGGGAGAGACCCAGTACTTC. V usage is TRBV11-2 and J usage is TRBJ2-5, with D perhaps matching TRBD1 (5 bases). Trimming removed 3 bases at V and 4 bases at J, with 15 bases between. Germline lookup yields CDR1 SGHAT and CDR2 FQNNGV. The CDR3 runs to 15 residues.

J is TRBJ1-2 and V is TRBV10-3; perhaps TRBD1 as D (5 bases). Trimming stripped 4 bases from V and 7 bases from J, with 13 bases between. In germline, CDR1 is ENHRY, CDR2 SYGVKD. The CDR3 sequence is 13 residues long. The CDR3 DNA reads TGTGCCATCAGTGTCGGCAGGGATGGTGGCTACACCTTC. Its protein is CAISVGRDGGYTF.

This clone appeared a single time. The CDR3 nucleotides read TGTGCCAGCAGCCCCCCCGGACTGGCGCGACGTACCCAGTACTTC. It yields the protein CASSPPGLARRTQYF. The chain combines TRBV3-1 (or the pseudogene TRBV3-2) with TRBJ2-5; a weak D match, TRBD2 (5 bases). From germline, CDR1 is LGHDT and CDR2 YNNKEL (reference sequence). There are 15 residues in the CDR3. V dropped 4 bases and J dropped 8 bases, with 20 bases sitting between them.

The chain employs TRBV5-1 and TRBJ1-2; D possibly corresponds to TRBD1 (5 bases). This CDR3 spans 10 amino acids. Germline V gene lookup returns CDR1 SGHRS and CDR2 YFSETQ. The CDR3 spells CAIVQDGYTF. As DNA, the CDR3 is TGCGCGATAGTACAGGATGGCTACACCTTC.

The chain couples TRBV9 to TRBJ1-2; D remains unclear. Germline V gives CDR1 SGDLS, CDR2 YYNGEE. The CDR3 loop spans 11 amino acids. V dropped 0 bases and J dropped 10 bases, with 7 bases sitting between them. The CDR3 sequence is CASSVGLDYTF. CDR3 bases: TGTGCCAGCAGCGTAGGCTTAGACTACACCTTC.

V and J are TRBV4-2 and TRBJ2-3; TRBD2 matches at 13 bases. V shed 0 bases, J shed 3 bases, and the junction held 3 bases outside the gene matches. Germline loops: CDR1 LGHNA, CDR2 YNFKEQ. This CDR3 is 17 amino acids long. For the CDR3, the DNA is TGTGCCAGCAGCCAAGATCTGACTAGCGGGGGGACAGATACGCAGTATTTT. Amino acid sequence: CASSQDLTSGGTDTQYF.

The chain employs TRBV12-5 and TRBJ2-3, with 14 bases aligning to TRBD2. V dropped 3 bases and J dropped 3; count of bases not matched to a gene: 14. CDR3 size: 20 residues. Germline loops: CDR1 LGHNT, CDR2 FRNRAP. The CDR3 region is CASGFKTGTSGRGSTDTQYF. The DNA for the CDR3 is TGTGCTAGTGGTTTCAAAACTGGGACTAGCGGGAGAGGAAGTACAGATACGCAGTATTTT.

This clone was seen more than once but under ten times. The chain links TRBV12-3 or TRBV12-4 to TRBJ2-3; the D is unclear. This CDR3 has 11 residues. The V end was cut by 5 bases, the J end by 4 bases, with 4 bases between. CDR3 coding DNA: TGTGCCAGCAGTCCCGCAGATACGCAGTATTTT. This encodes CASSPADTQYF.

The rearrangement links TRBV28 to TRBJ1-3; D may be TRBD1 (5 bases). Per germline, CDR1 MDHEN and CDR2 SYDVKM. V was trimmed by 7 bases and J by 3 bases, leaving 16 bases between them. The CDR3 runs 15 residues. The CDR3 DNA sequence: TGTGCCAGCAACGGGCGGGGGATTCGTGGAAACACCATATATTTT. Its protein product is CASNGRGIRGNTIYF.

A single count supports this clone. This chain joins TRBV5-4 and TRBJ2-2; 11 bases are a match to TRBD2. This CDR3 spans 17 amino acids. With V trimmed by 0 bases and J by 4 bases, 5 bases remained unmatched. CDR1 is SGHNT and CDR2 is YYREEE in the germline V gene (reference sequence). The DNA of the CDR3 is TGTGCCAGCAGCTTGGGCCTAGCGGGAGGTATCACCGGGGAGCTGTTTTTT. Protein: CASSLGLAGGITGELFF.

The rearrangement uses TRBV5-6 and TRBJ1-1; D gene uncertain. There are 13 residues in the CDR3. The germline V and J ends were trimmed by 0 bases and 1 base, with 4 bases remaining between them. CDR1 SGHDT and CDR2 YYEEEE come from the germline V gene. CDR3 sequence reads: CASSLAGNTEAFF. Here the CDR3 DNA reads TGTGCCAGCAGCTTGGCCGGGAACACTGAAGCTTTCTTT.

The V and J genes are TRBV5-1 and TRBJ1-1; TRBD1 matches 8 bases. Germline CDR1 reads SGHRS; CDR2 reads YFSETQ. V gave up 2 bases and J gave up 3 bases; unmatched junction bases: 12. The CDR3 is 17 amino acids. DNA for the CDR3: TGCGCCAGCAGCTTACAGGGGGGGCCTGTGCGGGACACTGAAGCTTTCTTT. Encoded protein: CASSLQGGPVRDTEAFF.

DNA of the CDR3: TGTGCCATCACAAATACCGGGACAGGGTCCTCCTATGGCTACACCTTC. Protein: CAITNTGTGSSYGYTF. V usage is TRBV10-3 and J usage is TRBJ1-2; 9 positions agree with TRBD1. V lost 7 bases, J lost 4 bases, and 13 bases stayed unmatched. CDR3 size: 16 residues. Looked up from germline, CDR1 is ENHRY and CDR2 is SYGVKD.

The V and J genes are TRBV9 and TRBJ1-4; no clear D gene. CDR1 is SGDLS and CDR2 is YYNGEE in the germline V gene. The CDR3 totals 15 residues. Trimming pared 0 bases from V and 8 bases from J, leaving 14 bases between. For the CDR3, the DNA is TGTGCCAGCAGCGTAGGGCCTAACCCGGGGGAAAAACTGTTTTTT. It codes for CASSVGPNPGEKLFF.

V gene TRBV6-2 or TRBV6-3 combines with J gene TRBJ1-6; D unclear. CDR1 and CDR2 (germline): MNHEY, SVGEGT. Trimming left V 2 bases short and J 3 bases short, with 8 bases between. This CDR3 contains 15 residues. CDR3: CASSYPASYNSPLHF. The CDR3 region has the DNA TGTGCCAGCAGTTACCCGGCCAGCTATAATTCACCCCTCCACTTT.

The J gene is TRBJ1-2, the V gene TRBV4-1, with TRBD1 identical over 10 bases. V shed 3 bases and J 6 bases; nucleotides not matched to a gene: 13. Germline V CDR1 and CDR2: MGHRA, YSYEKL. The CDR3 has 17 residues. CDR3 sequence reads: CASSQKGSGTGVDGYTF. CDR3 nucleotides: TGCGCCAGCAGCCAGAAGGGAAGTGGGACAGGGGTCGATGGCTACACCTTC.